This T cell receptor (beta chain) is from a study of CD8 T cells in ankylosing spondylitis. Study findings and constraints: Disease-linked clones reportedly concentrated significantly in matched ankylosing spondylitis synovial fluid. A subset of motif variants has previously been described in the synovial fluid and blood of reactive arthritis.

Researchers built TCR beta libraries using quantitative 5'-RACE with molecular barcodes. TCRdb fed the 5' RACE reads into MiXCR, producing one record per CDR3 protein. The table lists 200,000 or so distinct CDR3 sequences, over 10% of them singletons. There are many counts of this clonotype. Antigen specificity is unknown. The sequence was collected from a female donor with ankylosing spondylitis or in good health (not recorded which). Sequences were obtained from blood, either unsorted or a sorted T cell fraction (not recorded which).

The CDR3: CATSDHRTGHRTGELFF. DNA of the CDR3: TGTGCCACCAGTGACCATCGGACAGGCCATAGGACCGGGGAGCTGTTTTTT. The chain is built from TRBV24-1 and TRBJ2-2; 7 nucleotides match TRBD1. Germline V CDR1 and CDR2: KGHDR, SFDVKD. With V trimmed by 4 bases and J by 5 bases, 12 bases remained unmatched. The CDR3 is 17 residues long.